The source of this T cell receptor beta chain is a study of T cells after posttransplantation cyclophosphamide. General study findings and limits: Later post-transplant blood repertoires were often dominated by donor CD8+ memory clones. Blood and skin or GI T cell repertoires showed limited TRB overlap. Recipient CMV seropositivity and CMV reactivation strongly tracked TRB clonality.

This clone has only a few counts. The antigen remains unidentified. Germline V gene lookup returns CDR1 MDHEN and CDR2 SYDVKM. The CDR3 loop spans 14 amino acids. TCRdb's table, derived via immunoSEQ multiplex PCR, lists solely in-frame clones and lacks some. This repertoire holds 40,000 to 60,000 clones, and none appear only once. The chain combines TRBV28 with TRBJ2-5; D remains ambiguous. The DNA end favors TRBJ2-7, so the J call may be wrong. The sequence was obtained from a man aged 35-49 years in good health, CMV-negative, and a related stem cell transplant donor. The sample was PBMCs. The CDR3 loop reads CASSFSSPPYEQYF. The CDR3 DNA reads as TGTGCCAGCAGTTTTAGTAGTCCCCCCTACGAGCAGTACTTC.